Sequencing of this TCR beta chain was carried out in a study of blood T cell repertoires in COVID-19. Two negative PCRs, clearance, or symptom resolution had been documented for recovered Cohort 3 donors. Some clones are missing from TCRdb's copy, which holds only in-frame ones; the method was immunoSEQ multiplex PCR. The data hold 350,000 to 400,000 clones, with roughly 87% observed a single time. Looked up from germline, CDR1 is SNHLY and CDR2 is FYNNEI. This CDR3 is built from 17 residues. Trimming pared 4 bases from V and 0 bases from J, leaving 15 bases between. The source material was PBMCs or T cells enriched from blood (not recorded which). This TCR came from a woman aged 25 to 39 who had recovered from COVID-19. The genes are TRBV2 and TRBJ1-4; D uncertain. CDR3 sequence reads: CASSGQPDGTTNEKLFF. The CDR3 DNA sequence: TGTGCCAGCAGTGGACAACCAGACGGTACAACTAATGAAAAACTGTTTTTT.